This TCR beta chain was identified in a study of metastatic and nonmetastatic thyroid tumors. Study background: Repertoires from blood and tumor or nodule tissue of malignant and benign thyroid patients were compared.

Every patient underwent thyroid surgery untreated. This clone has a count of ten or more. Its antigen remains unidentified. Study processing details: The authors used CDR3 differences across clinicopathological groups to build a distant-metastasis classifier for papillary thyroid cancer. TCRdb reanalyzed the PCR reads via MiXCR. The V and J calls and clone size are TCRdb's, not the authors'. Among around 19,000 clones, roughly 20% were seen once, and the ten largest hold 25% to 30%. Germline V gene lookup returns CDR1 SGHRS and CDR2 YFSETQ. The CDR3 spans 16 residues. Trimming took 0 bases from V and 3 from J; bases not matched to a gene: 4. Study-level points and caveats: The reported finding was significantly higher TCR beta diversity in malignant thyroid tumors relative to benign nodules, in blood and tumor.

Specimen: blood. This chain joins TRBV5-1 and TRBJ1-5; 9 nucleotides line up with TRBD1. The receptor was derived from a female donor with papillary thyroid cancer or a benign thyroid nodule (not recorded which). Some clones in this sample may be carry-over from other donors' samples. The CDR3: CASSLGTGEDNQPQHF. In DNA form, the CDR3 reads TGCGCCAGCAGCTTGGGGACAGGGGAGGACAATCAGCCCCAGCATTTT.